Each of the 27 T cell receptor beta chains below was sequenced from the same sample in a study of CD8 T cells in ankylosing spondylitis. Study outcomes and limitations: A TCR beta motif of about 8 highly homologous variants seemed to mark ankylosing spondylitis blood.

These receptors' targets are unknown. TCRdb re-analysed the 5' RACE reads in MiXCR, keeping a single row per CDR3 protein. The sample comprises fewer than 650,000 distinct CDR3 sequences, approximately 11% of which are singletons, and 6.8% rests with the top ten. The sample comprised blood, either unsorted or a sorted T cell fraction (not recorded which). All receptors come from a male donor with ankylosing spondylitis.

In this sample, this clonotype turned up a few times. The chain has TRBV29-1 and TRBJ2-7; 9 bases match TRBD1. The CDR3 extends over 14 amino acids. The ends lost 6 bases at V and 5 bases at J; junction bases unmatched: 11. Germline V gene lookup returns CDR1 SQVTM and CDR2 ANQGSEA. This CDR3 is CSVSHGTGLDEQYF. CDR3 in DNA: TGCAGCGTAAGCCACGGGACAGGGTTAGACGAGCAGTACTTC.

The chain combines TRBV4-1 with TRBJ2-5; TRBD1 aligns across 7 bases. Germline V gene sequence: CDR1 MGHRA, CDR2 YSYEKL. The CDR3 sequence is 14 residues long. V gave up 4 bases and J gave up 2 bases; unmatched junction bases: 4. CDR3 in amino acids: CASSPDRAQETQYF. The CDR3 region has the DNA TGCGCCAGCAGCCCCGACAGGGCTCAAGAGACCCAGTACTTC.

In its sample, this clonotype was seen a few times. The chain combines TRBV2 with TRBJ2-2; 13 bases line up with TRBD2. Germline CDR1 SNHLY, CDR2 FYNNEI. The J segment lost 8 bases and the V segment lost 7 bases, leaving 19 bases of the junction unmatched. The CDR3 length is 19 residues. CDR3 nucleotide sequence: TGTGCCAGCACTGTGATTAGGACTAGCGGGAGAAATTGGCTTGGGGAGCTGTTTTTT. Translated: CASTVIRTSGRNWLGELFF.

The CDR3 is CASSPTTGLAGVTLLYNEQFF. CDR3 in DNA: TGTGCCAGCAGCCCCACTACGGGACTAGCGGGCGTTACCCTACTCTACAATGAGCAGTTCTTC. The V and J genes are TRBV6-2 or TRBV6-3 and TRBJ2-1; 12 bases map to TRBD2. J lost 3 bases, V lost 6 bases, and 21 bases had no gene match. Germline CDR1 reads MNHEY; CDR2 reads SVGEGT. This CDR3 region has 21 residues.

This clonotype was seen a handful of times. The rearrangement links TRBV7-8 to TRBJ2-7, with TRBD1 matching 11 bases. Losses at the gene ends were 6 bases for V and 4 bases for J; bases not matched to a gene: 8. Germline V CDR1 and CDR2: SGHVS, FQNEAQ. The CDR3 sequence is 15 residues long. DNA of the CDR3: TGTGCCAGCAGTATGGGACAGGGGGTTTTTTACGAGCAGTACGTC. Amino acids: CASSMGQGVFYEQYV.

This clonotype was counted a few times. The chain links TRBV5-6 to TRBJ2-7; 8 bases map to TRBD2. This CDR3 region has 14 residues. Per germline, CDR1 SGHDT and CDR2 YYEEEE. Losses at the gene ends were 4 bases for V and 2 bases for J; bases not matched to a gene: 5. The CDR3 reads CASSPGLVPYEQYF. The CDR3 DNA is TGTGCCAGCAGCCCGGGACTAGTCCCCTACGAGCAGTACTTC.

The V gene is TRBV24-1, the J gene TRBJ2-2; D perhaps matches TRBD1 (6 bases). Germline loops: CDR1 KGHDR, CDR2 SFDVKD. CDR3 length: 18 residues. The V gene lost 2 bases and the J gene lost 5 bases, with 20 bases spanning the gap. The CDR3 is CATSDWNYRVSETGELFF. CDR3 coding DNA: TGTGCCACCAGTGATTGGAACTACAGGGTTTCTGAGACCGGGGAGCTGTTTTTT.

This clonotype was found a few times. The rearrangement joins TRBV20-1 to TRBJ2-3; D unresolved. Germline-derived CDR1 and CDR2 are DFQATT and SNEGSKA (reference sequence). Between the trimmed V and J ends, which lost 1 base and 2 bases, there was a span of 19 bases. The CDR3 consists of 17 residues. CDR3 region: CSARVAEEALFTDTQYF. The DNA for the CDR3 is TGCAGTGCTAGAGTGGCAGAGGAAGCCCTGTTCACAGATACGCAGTATTTT.

V is TRBV3-1 and J is TRBJ2-2; D is possibly TRBD2 (6 bases). This CDR3 contains 14 residues. Trimming removed 5 bases at V and 7 bases at J, with 14 bases between. Germline-derived CDR1 and CDR2 are LGHDT and YNNKEL (reference sequence). CDR3 DNA: TGTGCCAGCAGCTTTGGGACTGATATCGGGGAGCTGTTTTTT. Its protein is CASSFGTDIGELFF.

The rearrangement uses TRBV7-9 and TRBJ2-7; TRBD2 is a possible D gene (6 bases). This CDR3 contains 14 residues. The V end was cut by 7 bases, the J end by 4 bases, with 17 bases between. Germline-derived CDR1 and CDR2 are SEHNR and FQNEAQ (reference sequence). CDR3 sequence: CASNAAPGVYEQYF. The CDR3 coding sequence is TGTGCCAGCAATGCGGCCCCGGGGGTTTACGAGCAGTACTTC.

The chain carries TRBV5-6 and TRBJ2-7; 12 bases are a match to TRBD2. CDR1 is SGHDT, CDR2 YYEEEE, per germline. The CDR3 runs to 15 residues. V shed 0 bases, J shed 7 bases, and the junction held 5 bases outside the gene matches. The CDR3 DNA is TGTGCCAGCAGCTTGGGACTAGCGGGAGACCGGGAGCAGTACTTC. Its protein product is CASSLGLAGDREQYF.

The genes are TRBV20-1 and TRBJ2-7; D ambiguous. Germline lookup yields CDR1 DFQATT and CDR2 SNEGSKA (reference sequence). The CDR3 spans 10 residues. Trimming left V 3 bases short and J 7 bases short, with 7 bases between. Written as DNA, the CDR3 is TGCAGTGCTAGGGACGGTGAGCAGTACTTC. It yields the protein CSARDGEQYF.

This clonotype turned up a few times. The V and J genes are TRBV11-1 and TRBJ2-7; the D gene could be TRBD1 or TRBD2 (6 bases each). The CDR3 has 21 amino acids. V lost 5 bases to trimming and J lost 2 bases, with 34 bases between them. CDR1 and CDR2 (germline): SGHAT, FQDESV (reference sequence). The chain's CDR3 is CASSQGPSLIDSLRGPYEQYV. CDR3 sequence (DNA): TGTGCCAGCAGCCAAGGCCCTAGCTTAATAGATAGCCTACGGGGGCCCTACGAGCAGTACGTC.

The chain has TRBV12-3 or TRBV12-4 and TRBJ1-5; TRBD1 matches 9 bases. Germline trimming cut 11 bases from V and 2 bases from J; bases unmatched to any gene: 16. This CDR3 comprises 17 residues. CDR3 bases: TGTGCCTTCTGTTCATCGGGACAGGGAAGGGGCAATCAGCCCCAGCATTTT. Translated, it gives CAFCSSGQGRGNQPQHF.

The sample holds a few counts of this clonotype. The chain recombines TRBV4-2 with TRBJ2-7; tentatively, D is TRBD1 (6 bases). Germline assignment: CDR1 LGHNA and CDR2 YNFKEQ. The CDR3 has 16 amino acids. The ends were cut back, 4 bases at V and 3 bases at J, with 19 bases in the middle. The CDR3 DNA sequence: TGTGCCAGCAGCCTCATCCGGGACACCTGGGACTACGAGCAGTACTTC. This gives the protein CASSLIRDTWDYEQYF.

This clonotype occurred a few times. The genes are TRBV12-3 or TRBV12-4 and TRBJ2-2; D call uncertain. This CDR3 comprises 14 residues. Trimming took 3 bases from V and 5 from J, leaving 10 bases between them. CDR3 sequence: CASSFKELTGELFF. The CDR3 region has the DNA TGTGCCAGCAGTTTTAAGGAGCTTACCGGGGAGCTGTTTTTT.

The genes are TRBV20-1 and TRBJ2-5; 8 nucleotides agree with TRBD2. Germline lookup yields CDR1 DFQATT and CDR2 SNEGSKA (reference sequence). The ends lost 0 bases at V and 0 bases at J; junction bases unmatched: 6. The CDR3 extends over 16 amino acids. CDR3 residues: CSARDPGSGNQETQYF. The CDR3 DNA is TGCAGTGCTAGAGATCCCGGTAGCGGGAACCAAGAGACCCAGTACTTC.

The chain employs TRBV19 and TRBJ2-7, with D uncertain. Between the trimmed V and J ends, which lost 3 bases and 3 bases, there was a span of 9 bases. The length of the CDR3 is 13 residues. Germline values: CDR1 LNHDA, CDR2 SQIVND (reference sequence). The CDR3 DNA follows: TGTGCCAGTAGTATGGGTCGGAACTACGAGCAGTACTTC. Protein: CASSMGRNYEQYF.

This clonotype was seen repeatedly, ten times or more. The chain links TRBV15 to TRBJ2-5, with D possibly TRBD2 on 6 matching bases. V gave up 0 bases and J gave up 5 bases, with 13 bases separating them. The germline V gene encodes CDR1 LNHNV and CDR2 YYDKDF (reference sequence). The CDR3 sequence is 15 residues long. The CDR3 nucleotides read TGTGCCACCAGCAGAGATCCGGCAGGGAGGGAGACCCAGTACTTC. Its protein product is CATSRDPAGRETQYF.

A few counts support this clonotype. The chain combines TRBV5-1 with TRBJ2-4; unclear D gene. Germline V gene sequence: CDR1 SGHRS, CDR2 YFSETQ. Trimming removed 0 bases from V and 5 bases from J, with 12 bases in between. The CDR3 has 15 residues. The CDR3 region has the DNA TGCGCCAGCAGCTTGGGCACCAGGAGACAAAACATTCAGTACTTC. Its protein is CASSLGTRRQNIQYF.

For this clonotype: Because the CDR3's place on the DNA is in doubt, the DNA is left out and the CDR3 is given as listed by TCRdb. The gene calls are TRBV12-3 or TRBV12-4 and TRBJ2-2; the table's D gene call, TRBD1, was not cross checked with the DNA. The CDR3 totals 16 residues, both ends included. CDR3: CASQHQGPTKGELFFF.

The V gene is TRBV20-1, the J gene TRBJ1-2; 9 positions agree with TRBD1. The V gene end was trimmed by 2 bases and the J gene end by 8 bases; junction bases not matched to a gene: 6. Germline lookup yields CDR1 DFQATT and CDR2 SNEGSKA (reference sequence). CDR3 length: 13 residues. CDR3 sequence reads: CSARRGTGQGYTF. The CDR3 bases are TGCAGTGCTAGACGAGGGACAGGGCAGGGCTACACCTTC.

This clonotype was recorded a few times. The J gene is TRBJ2-7, the V gene TRBV6-2 or TRBV6-3; D remains unclear. V lost 2 bases and J lost 2, with 13 bases in between. The CDR3 runs 15 residues. The germline CDR1 and CDR2 sequences are MNHEY and SVGEGT. CDR3 protein: CASSYPAAGAYEQYV. The DNA for the CDR3 is TGTGCCAGCAGTTACCCGGCCGCTGGCGCCTACGAGCAGTACGTC.

The genes are TRBV5-1 and TRBJ2-7; D may be TRBD2 (6 bases). The germline V and J ends were trimmed by 3 bases and 0 bases, with 10 bases remaining between them. The CDR3 sequence is 14 residues long. Per germline, CDR1 SGHRS and CDR2 YFSETQ. DNA for the CDR3: TGCGCCAGCAGCTGGGGGGACGGCTCCTACGAGCAGTACGTC. This encodes CASSWGDGSYEQYV.

The V and J genes are TRBV27 and TRBJ2-7; 12 bases line up with TRBD2. The germline V gene has CDR1 MNHEY and CDR2 SMNVEV (reference sequence). The CDR3 consists of 14 residues. The J segment lost 0 bases and the V segment lost 8 bases, leaving 2 bases of the junction unmatched. This chain's CDR3 is CASRTSGNSYEQYF. The CDR3 region has the DNA TGTGCCAGCCGGACTAGCGGGAACTCCTACGAGCAGTACTTC.

This clonotype was counted between two and nine times. V is TRBV29-1 and J is TRBJ2-1, with D possibly called TRBD1 or TRBD2 (5 bases each). V was trimmed by 7 bases and J by 7 bases, leaving 8 bases between them. This CDR3 region has 10 residues. Germline loops: CDR1 SQVTM, CDR2 ANQGSEA. The CDR3: CSGDGNEQFF. In DNA form, the CDR3 reads TGCAGCGGGGACGGGAATGAGCAGTTCTTC.

This chain links TRBV30 with TRBJ2-1; D is ambiguous. V lost 0 bases to trimming and J lost 3 bases, with 12 bases between them. Germline V gene data show CDR1 as GTSNPN and CDR2 as SVGIG (reference sequence). There are 15 residues in the CDR3. CDR3 sequence (DNA): TGTGCCTGGAGTGTACTTGGGTTTGACTACAATGAGCAGTTCTTC. This translates into CAWSVLGFDYNEQFF. Variable domain in full (rest from reference TRBV30 and TRBJ2-1): SQTIHQWPATLVQPVGSPLSLECTVEGTSNPNLYWYRQAAGRGLQLLFYSVGIGQISSEVPQNLSASRPQDRQFILSSKKLLLSDSGFYLCAWSVLGFDYNEQFFGPGTRLTVL.